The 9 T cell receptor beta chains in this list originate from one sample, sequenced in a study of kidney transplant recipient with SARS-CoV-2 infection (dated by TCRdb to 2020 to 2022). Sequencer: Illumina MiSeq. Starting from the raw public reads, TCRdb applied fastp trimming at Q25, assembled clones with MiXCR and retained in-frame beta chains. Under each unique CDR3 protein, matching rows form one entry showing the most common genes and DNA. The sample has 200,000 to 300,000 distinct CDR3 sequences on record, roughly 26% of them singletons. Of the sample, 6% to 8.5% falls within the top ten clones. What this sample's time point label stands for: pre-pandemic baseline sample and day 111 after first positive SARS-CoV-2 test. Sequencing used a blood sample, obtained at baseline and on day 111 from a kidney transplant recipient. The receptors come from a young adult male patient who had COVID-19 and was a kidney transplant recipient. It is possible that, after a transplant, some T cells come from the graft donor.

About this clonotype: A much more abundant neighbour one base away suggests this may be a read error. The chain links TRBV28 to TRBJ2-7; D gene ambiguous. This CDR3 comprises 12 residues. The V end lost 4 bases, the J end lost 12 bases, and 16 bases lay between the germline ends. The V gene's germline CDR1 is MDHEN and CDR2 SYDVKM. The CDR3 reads CASSSHPGFTYF. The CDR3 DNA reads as TGTGCCAGCAGTTCCCACCCCGGGTTTACGTACTTC.

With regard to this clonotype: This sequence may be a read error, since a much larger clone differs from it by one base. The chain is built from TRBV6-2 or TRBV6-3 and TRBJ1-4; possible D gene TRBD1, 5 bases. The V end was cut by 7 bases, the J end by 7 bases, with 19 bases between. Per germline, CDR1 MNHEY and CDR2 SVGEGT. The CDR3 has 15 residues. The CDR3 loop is CASKLTELLSEKLFF. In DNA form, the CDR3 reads TGTGCCAGCAAACTGACAGAGCTACTTTCTGAAAAACTGTTTTTT.

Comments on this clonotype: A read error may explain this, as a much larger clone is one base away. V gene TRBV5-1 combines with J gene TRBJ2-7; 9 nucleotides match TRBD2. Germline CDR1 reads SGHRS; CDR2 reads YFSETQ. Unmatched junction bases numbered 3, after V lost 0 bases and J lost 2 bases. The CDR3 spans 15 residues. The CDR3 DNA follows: TGCGCCAGCAGCTTGGAGCGGGGGGAAGCCTACGAGCAGTACTTC. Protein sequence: CASSLERGEAYEQYF.

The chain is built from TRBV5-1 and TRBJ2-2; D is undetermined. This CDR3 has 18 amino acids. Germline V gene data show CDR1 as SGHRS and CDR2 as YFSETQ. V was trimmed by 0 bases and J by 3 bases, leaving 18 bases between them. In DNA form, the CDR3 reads TGCGCCAGCAGCTTGGCTCGCAGGAAGAATAGAGACACCGGGGAGCTGTTTTTT. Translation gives CASSLARRKNRDTGELFF.

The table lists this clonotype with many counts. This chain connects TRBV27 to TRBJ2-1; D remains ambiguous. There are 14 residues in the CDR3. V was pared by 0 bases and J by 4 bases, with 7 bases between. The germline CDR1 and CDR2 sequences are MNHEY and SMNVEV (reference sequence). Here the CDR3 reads CASSLSGRYNEQFF. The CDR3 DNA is TGTGCCAGCAGTTTATCAGGCCGTTACAATGAGCAGTTCTTC.

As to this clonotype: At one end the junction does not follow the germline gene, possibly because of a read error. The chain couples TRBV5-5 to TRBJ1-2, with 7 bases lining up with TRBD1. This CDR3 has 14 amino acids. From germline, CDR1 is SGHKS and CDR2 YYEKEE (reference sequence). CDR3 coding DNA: TGTGCCAACAGCTTTCAGGGACAGAACTACGGCTACACCTTC. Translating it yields CANSFQGQNYGYTF. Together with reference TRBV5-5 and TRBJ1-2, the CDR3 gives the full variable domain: DAGVTQSPTHLIKTRGQQVTLRCSPISGHKSVSWYQQVLGQGPQFIFQYYEKEERGRGNFPDRFSARQFPNYSSELNVNALLLGDSALYLCANSFQGQNYGYTFGSGTRLTVV.

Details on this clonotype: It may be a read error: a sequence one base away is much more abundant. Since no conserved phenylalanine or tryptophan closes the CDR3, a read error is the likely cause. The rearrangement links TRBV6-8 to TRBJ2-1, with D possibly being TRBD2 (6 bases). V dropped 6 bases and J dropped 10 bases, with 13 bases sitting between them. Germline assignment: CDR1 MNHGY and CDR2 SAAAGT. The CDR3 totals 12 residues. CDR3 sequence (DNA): TGTGCCAGCAGCCCTAATAGCGGCGAGCAGTTCCTC. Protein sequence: CASSPNSGEQFL.

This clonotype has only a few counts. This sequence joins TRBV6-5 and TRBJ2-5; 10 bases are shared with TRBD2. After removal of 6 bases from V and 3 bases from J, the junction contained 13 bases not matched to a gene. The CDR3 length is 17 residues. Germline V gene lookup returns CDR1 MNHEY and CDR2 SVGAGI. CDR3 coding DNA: TGTGCCAGCAGGGGGGATTGGTCTAGCGGGGGCAAAGAGACCCAGTACTTC. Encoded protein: CASRGDWSSGGKETQYF.

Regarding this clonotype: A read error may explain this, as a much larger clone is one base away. The CDR3, as DNA: TGTGCCAGCAGCCAAGATTGGGACTATGGAGAGACCCGGTACTTC. The encoded protein is CASSQDWDYGETRYF. The V gene is TRBV3-2, the J gene TRBJ2-7; the table's D call, TRBD2, was not checked against the DNA. TRBV3-2 is marked as a pseudogene. The CDR3 loop spans 15 amino acids.